Detailed here is one T cell receptor beta chain. Its specificity is not known. This entry is derived from a study of CD8+CD57+ T cells in acquired aplastic anemia. Patients who underwent sequencing had shown CD8+CD57+ cell expansion by flow cytometry. With no exception, the patients had severe acquired aplastic anemia. The CDR3 totals 14 residues. V shed 8 bases and J 5 bases; nucleotides not matched to a gene: 9. Germline values: CDR1 LNHDA, CDR2 SQIVND (reference sequence). TCR beta VDJ combinations and CDR3 sequences were profiled from genomic DNA. From the reads, TCRdb called clonotypes with MiXCR, one entry per CDR3 protein. The table lists tens of thousands of distinct CDR3 sequences, 63% of them singletons, with 50% to 70% in the top ten. General observations from the study: Patients and controls shared roughly 31 CD8+ CDR3 sequences, highly expressed in patients.

The source material was sorted CD4+, CD8+, or CD8+CD57+ T cells (not recorded which) from PBMCs. This clonotype was obtained from a human donor with aplastic anemia. This chain links TRBV19 with TRBJ1-5; 7 bases line up with TRBD1. CDR3 sequence reads: CASGRTGVYQPQHF. The CDR3 DNA reads as TGTGCCAGTGGCAGGACAGGTGTTTATCAGCCCCAGCATTTT.